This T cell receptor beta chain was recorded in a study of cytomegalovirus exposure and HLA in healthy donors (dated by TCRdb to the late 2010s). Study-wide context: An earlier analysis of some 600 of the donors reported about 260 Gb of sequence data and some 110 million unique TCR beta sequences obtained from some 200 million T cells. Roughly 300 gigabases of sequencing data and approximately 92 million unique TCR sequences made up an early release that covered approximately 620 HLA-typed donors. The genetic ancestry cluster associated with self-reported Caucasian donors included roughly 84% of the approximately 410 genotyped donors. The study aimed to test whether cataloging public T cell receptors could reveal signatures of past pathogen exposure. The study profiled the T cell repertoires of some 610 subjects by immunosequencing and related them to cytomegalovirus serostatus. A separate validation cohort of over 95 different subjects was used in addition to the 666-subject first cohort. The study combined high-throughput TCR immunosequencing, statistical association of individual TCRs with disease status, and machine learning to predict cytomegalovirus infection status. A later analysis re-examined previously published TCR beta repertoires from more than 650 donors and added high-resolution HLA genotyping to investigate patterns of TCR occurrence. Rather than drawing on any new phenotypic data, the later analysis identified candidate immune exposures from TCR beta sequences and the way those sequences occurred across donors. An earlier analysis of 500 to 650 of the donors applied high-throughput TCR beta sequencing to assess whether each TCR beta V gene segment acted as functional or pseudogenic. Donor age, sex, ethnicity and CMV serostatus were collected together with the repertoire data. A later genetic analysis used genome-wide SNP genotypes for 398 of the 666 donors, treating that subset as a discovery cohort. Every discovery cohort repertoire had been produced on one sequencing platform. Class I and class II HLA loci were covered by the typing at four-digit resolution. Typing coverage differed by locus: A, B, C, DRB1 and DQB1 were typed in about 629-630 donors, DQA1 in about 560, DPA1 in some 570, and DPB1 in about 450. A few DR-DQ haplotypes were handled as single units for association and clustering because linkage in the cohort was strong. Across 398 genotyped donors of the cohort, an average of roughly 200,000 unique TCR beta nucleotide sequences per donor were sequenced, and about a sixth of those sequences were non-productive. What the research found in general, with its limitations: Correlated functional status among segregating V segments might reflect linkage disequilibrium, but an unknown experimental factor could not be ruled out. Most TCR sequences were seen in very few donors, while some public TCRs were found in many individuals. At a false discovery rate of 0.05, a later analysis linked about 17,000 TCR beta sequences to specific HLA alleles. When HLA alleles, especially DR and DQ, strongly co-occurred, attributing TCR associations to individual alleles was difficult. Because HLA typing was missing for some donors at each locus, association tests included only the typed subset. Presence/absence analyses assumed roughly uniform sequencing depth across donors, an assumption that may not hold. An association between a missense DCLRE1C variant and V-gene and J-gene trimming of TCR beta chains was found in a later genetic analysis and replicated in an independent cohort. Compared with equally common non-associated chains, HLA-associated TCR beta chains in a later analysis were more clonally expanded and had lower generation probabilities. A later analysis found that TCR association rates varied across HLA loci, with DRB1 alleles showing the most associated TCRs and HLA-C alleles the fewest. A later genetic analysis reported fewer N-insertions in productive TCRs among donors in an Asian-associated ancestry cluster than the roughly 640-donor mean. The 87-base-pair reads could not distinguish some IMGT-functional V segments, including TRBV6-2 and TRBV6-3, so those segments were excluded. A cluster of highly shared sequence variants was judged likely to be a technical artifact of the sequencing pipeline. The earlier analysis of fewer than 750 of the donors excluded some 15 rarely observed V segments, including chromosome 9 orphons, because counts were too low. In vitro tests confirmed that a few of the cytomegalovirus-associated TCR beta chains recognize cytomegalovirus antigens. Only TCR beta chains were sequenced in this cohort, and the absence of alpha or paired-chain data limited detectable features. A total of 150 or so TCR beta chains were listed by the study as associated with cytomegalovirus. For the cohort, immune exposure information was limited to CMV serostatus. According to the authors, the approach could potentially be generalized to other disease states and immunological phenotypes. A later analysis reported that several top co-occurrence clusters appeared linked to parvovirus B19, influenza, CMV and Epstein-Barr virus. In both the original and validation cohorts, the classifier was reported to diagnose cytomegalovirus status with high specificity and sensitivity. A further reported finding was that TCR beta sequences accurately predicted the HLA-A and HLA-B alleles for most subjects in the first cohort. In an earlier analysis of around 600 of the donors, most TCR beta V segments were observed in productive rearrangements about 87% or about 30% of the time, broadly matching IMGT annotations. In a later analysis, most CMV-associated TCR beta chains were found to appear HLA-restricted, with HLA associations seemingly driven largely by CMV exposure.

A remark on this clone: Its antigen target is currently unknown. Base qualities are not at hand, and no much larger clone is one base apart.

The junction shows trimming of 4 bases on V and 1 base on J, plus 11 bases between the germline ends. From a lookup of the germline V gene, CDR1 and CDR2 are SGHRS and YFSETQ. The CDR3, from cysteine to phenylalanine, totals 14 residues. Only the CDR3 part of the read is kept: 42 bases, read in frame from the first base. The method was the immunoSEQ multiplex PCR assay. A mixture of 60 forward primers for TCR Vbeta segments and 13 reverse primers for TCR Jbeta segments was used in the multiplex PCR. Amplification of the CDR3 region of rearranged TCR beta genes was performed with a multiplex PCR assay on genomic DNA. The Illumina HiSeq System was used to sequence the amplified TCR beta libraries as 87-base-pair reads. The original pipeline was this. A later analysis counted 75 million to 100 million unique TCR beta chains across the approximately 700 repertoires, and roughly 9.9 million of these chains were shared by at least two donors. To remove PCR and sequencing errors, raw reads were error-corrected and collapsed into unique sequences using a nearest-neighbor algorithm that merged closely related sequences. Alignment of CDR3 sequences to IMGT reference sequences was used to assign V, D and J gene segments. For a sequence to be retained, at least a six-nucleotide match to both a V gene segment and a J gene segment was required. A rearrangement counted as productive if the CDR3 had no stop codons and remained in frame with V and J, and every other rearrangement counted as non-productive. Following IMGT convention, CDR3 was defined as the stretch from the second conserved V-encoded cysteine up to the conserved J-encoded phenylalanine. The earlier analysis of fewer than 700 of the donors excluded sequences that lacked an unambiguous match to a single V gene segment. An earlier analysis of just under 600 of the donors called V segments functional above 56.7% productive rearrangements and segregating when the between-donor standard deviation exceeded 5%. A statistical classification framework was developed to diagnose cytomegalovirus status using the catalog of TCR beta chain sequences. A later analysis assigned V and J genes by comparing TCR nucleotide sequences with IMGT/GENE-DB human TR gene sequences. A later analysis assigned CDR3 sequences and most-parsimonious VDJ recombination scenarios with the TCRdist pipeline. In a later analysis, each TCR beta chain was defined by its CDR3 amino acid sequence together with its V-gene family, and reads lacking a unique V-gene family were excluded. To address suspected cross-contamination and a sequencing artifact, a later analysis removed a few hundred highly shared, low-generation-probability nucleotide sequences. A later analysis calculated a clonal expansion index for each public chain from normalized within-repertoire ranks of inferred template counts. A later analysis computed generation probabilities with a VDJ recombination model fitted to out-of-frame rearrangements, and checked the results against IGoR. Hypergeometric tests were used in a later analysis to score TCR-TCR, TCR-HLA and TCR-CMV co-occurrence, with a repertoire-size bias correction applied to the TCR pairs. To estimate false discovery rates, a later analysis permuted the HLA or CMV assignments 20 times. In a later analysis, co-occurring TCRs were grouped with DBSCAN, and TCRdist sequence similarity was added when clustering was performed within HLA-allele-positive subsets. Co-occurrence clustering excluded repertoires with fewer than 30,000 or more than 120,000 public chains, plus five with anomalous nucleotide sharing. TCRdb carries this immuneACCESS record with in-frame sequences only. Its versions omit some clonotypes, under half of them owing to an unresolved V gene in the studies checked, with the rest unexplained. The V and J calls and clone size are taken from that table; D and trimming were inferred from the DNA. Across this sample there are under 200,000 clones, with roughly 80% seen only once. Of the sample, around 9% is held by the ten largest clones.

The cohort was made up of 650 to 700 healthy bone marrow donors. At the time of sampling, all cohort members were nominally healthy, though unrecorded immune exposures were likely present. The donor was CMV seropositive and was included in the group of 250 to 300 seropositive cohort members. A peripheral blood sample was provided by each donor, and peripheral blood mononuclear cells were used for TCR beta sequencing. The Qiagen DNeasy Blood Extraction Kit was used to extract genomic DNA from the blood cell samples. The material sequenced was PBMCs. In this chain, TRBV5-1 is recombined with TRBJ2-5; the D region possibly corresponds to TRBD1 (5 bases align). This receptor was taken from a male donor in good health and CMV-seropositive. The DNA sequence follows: TGCGCCAGCAGCCAGAAGGGGCCCCAAGAGACCCAGTACTTC. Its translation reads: CASSQKGPQETQYF.